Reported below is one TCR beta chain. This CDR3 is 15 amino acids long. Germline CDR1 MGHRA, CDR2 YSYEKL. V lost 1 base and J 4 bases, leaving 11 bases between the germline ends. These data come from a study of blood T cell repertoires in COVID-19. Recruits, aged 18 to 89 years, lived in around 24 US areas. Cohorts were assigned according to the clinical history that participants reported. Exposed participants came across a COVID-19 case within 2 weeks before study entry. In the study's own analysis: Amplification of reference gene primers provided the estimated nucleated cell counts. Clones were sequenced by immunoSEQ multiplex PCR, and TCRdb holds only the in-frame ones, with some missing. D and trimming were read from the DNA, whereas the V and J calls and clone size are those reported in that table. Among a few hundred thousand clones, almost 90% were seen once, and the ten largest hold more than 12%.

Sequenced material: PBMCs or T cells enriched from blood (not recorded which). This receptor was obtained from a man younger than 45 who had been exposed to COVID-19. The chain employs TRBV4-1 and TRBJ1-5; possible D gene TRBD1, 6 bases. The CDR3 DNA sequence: TGCGCCAGCAGCCAAGGGTTGACAGGAAATCAGCCCCAGCATTTT. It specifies CASSQGLTGNQPQHF.